Below are 6 T cell receptor beta chains sequenced from a single sample in a study of a mutant IDH1 vaccine in newly diagnosed glioma. The sample's time point: week 35, safety follow-up. In every dose of vaccine, 300 ug of mutant IDH1 20-mer peptide was given alongside topical imiquimod. Here immunoSEQ multiplex PCR was the method, and the copy in TCRdb shows in-frame clones only, minus some. The profile shows 58,000 or so clones, about 86% of them singletons. These receptors have no known antigen. Sample: PBMCs, taken from a glioma patient whose treatment included an IDH1 peptide vaccine. The receptors were sampled from a man aged 40-55 years with glioma.

V usage is TRBV28 and J usage is TRBJ2-2; TRBD1 is a possible D gene (5 bases). In germline, CDR1 is MDHEN, CDR2 SYDVKM. The CDR3 has 13 amino acids. For the CDR3, the DNA is TGTGGGACCCACAGGTCGAACACCGGGGAGCTGTTTTTT. Protein product: CGTHRSNTGELFF.

The chain carries TRBV7-2 and TRBJ2-7, with 10 bases that match TRBD2. Germline V lookup: CDR1 SGHTA, CDR2 FQGNSA. The J segment lost 3 bases and the V segment lost 3 bases, leaving 2 bases of the junction unmatched. This CDR3 region has 14 residues. Written as DNA, the CDR3 is TGTGCCAGCAGCTTGACTAGCGGGTACTACGAGCAGTACTTC. Translating gives CASSLTSGYYEQYF.

The chain combines TRBV7-9 with TRBJ1-1; D call uncertain. The germline V gene has CDR1 SEHNR and CDR2 FQNEAQ (reference sequence). This CDR3 has 13 amino acids. V lost 2 bases and J lost 5, with 9 bases in between. CDR3 sequence: CASSLTRETEAFF. Written as DNA, the CDR3 is TGTGCCAGCAGCTTAACGCGGGAAACTGAAGCTTTCTTT.

This clone was counted between two and nine times. The J gene is TRBJ2-7, the V gene TRBV14, with unresolved D. V was pared by 0 bases and J by 1 base, with 13 bases between. This CDR3 contains 16 residues. The germline gives CDR1 SGHDN, CDR2 FVKESK. CDR3 coding DNA: TGTGCCAGCAGCCAAGACATAGGCTGGCGGTCCTACGAGCAGTACTTC. Translation: CASSQDIGWRSYEQYF.

V is TRBV6-4 and J is TRBJ2-7; 9 bases map to TRBD1. V shed 6 bases, J shed 3 bases, and the junction held 3 bases outside the gene matches. CDR1 and CDR2 from the germline V gene are MRHNA and SNTAGT. The CDR3 loop spans 13 amino acids. CDR3 protein: CASRPGQGYEQYF. The CDR3 nucleotides are TGTGCCAGCAGACCGGGACAGGGCTACGAGCAGTACTTC.

The table lists this clone with a count of one. The chain is built from TRBV5-6 and TRBJ2-7, with D possibly being TRBD2 (5 bases). CDR1 is SGHDT, CDR2 YYEEEE, per germline. V was clipped by 0 bases and J by 1 base, with 11 bases between them. The CDR3 covers 15 residues. The CDR3 region has the DNA TGTGCCAGCAGCTTGGCCGGGAAGGGTTCCTACGAGCAGTACTTC. Amino acid sequence: CASSLAGKGSYEQYF. Full variable domain (outside the CDR3, taken from reference TRBV5-6 and TRBJ2-7): DAGVTQSPTHLIKTRGQQVTLRCSPKSGHDTVSWYQQALGQGPQFIFQYYEEEERQRGNFPDRFSGHQFPNYSSELNVNALLLGDSALYLCASSLAGKGSYEQYFGPGTRLTVT.